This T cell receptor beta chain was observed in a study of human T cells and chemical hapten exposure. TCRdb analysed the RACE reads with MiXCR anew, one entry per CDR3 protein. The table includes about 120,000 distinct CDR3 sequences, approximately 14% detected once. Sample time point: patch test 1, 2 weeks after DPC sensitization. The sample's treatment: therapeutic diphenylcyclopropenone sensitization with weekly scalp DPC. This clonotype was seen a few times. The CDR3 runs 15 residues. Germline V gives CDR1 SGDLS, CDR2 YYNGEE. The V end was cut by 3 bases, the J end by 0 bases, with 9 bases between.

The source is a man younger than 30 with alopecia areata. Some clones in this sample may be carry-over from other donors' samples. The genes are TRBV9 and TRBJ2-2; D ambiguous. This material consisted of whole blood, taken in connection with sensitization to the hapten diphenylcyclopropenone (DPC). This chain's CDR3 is CASSGDEPNTGELFF. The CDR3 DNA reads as TGTGCCAGCAGCGGCGACGAACCGAACACCGGGGAGCTGTTTTTT.